This TCR beta chain derives from a study of T cell repertoires in cytomegalovirus infection. The V and J ends lost 3 bases and 3 bases respectively, with 14 bases between them. This CDR3 has 15 residues. This clonotype was seen a few times. What it binds is unknown. TCRdb itself ran the reads through MiXCR, one entry per CDR3 protein. The sample records roughly 920,000 distinct CDR3 sequences, about a third being singletons. The clonotype was recovered from a human donor in good health (CMV status not recorded). Some clones in this sample may be carry-over from other donors' samples. This sample comprised cultured CD8+ T cells from PBMCs, obtained from culture after CMV antigen stimulation. This rearrangement joins TRBV12-3 or TRBV12-4 to TRBJ2-5, with D maybe TRBD2 (5 bases). The CDR3 reads CASSFILNGEETQYF. As DNA, the CDR3 is TGTGCCAGCAGTTTCATATTGAACGGGGAAGAGACCCAGTACTTC.